What follows are 18 T cell receptor beta chains derived from one specimen sequenced in a study of T-cell memory formation after mild COVID-19. TCRdb re-analysed the 5' RACE reads in MiXCR, keeping a single row per CDR3 protein. The profile shows about 58,000 distinct CDR3 sequences, 25% to 30% of them singletons. Sequenced material: PBMCs or a T cell subset sorted from them (not recorded which). The receptors here all came from a man younger than 30 who had mild COVID-19 (a few samples of this study predate the infection). Cell type and time point are not known.

This chain connects TRBV7-9 to TRBJ1-1, with a possible D match to TRBD1 (6 bases). V was pared by 1 base and J by 1 base, with 10 bases between. CDR1 is SEHNR, CDR2 FQNEAQ, per germline (reference sequence). The CDR3 loop spans 15 amino acids. The CDR3, as DNA: TGTGCCAGCAGCTTAGTGGGGGCTCCGAACACTGAAGCTTTCTTT. It codes for CASSLVGAPNTEAFF.

This chain connects TRBV11-2 to TRBJ2-3; 8 bases align to TRBD2. The CDR3 covers 16 residues. The germline CDR1 and CDR2 sequences are SGHAT and FQNNGV. V lost 5 bases to trimming and J lost 5 bases; unmatched junction nucleotides: 12. The CDR3 reads CASSTPGGGYLDTQYF. DNA of the CDR3: TGTGCCAGCAGCACCCCCGGGGGGGGCTACTTAGATACGCAGTATTTT.

The rearrangement uses TRBV9 and TRBJ1-6, with D uncertain. V lost 2 bases, J lost 9 bases, and 15 bases lay in between. CDR1 and CDR2 from the germline V gene are SGDLS and YYNGEE. The CDR3 is made up of 15 amino acids. CDR3 DNA sequence: TGTGCCAGCAGCGTCGGATCTTATGGTGGTTCACCCCTCCACTTT. Translated: CASSVGSYGGSPLHF.

This clonotype was detected only a few times. The rearrangement uses TRBV7-9 and TRBJ1-1; D is undetermined. The V and J ends lost 6 bases and 10 bases respectively, with 21 bases between them. This CDR3 contains 14 residues. CDR1 SEHNR and CDR2 FQNEAQ come from the germline V gene (reference sequence). The DNA of the CDR3 is TGTGCCAGCAGGATCTCGGGCAGTCGCACGGGAGCTTTCTTT. Translation: CASRISGSRTGAFF.

The table lists this clonotype with a few counts. This chain links TRBV20-1 with TRBJ2-1; 7 nucleotides agree with TRBD2. Trimming removed 6 bases from V and 1 base from J; junction bases left unmatched: 9. This CDR3 spans 15 amino acids. Germline loops: CDR1 DFQATT, CDR2 SNEGSKA (reference sequence). In DNA form, the CDR3 reads TGCAGTGCCAAGAAGGAAGCGGGGTCCTACAATGAGCAGTTCTTC. Protein product: CSAKKEAGSYNEQFF.

This clonotype was seen more than once but under ten times. The rearrangement links TRBV6-6 to TRBJ2-2; no firm D call. The V gene's germline CDR1 is MNHNY and CDR2 SVGAGI (reference sequence). V was clipped by 1 base and J by 5 bases, with 5 bases between them. This CDR3 contains 13 residues. The CDR3 DNA reads as TGTGCCAGCAGTTACTTCGCAACCGGGGAGCTGTTTTTT. This encodes CASSYFATGELFF.

This clonotype has a handful of counts. This chain connects TRBV4-1 to TRBJ1-5; D not resolved. Germline V gene lookup returns CDR1 MGHRA and CDR2 YSYEKL. V lost 1 base, J lost 0 bases, and 10 bases lay in between. This CDR3 contains 16 residues. CDR3 amino acids: CASSQVSTYSNQPQHF. In nucleotides, the CDR3 is TGCGCCAGCAGCCAAGTCAGCACCTATAGCAATCAGCCCCAGCATTTT.

The chain carries TRBV6-5 and TRBJ2-1, with TRBD2 matching 7 bases. The CDR3 runs to 15 residues. Germline loops: CDR1 MNHEY, CDR2 SVGAGI. V gave up 1 base and J gave up 2 bases; unmatched junction bases: 2. CDR3 in DNA: TGTGCCAGCAGTTACTGGGCGGGGGCCTACAATGAGCAGTTCTTC. Protein sequence: CASSYWAGAYNEQFF.

This clonotype was observed a few times. This chain connects TRBV6-2 or TRBV6-3 to TRBJ2-5; 9 positions agree with TRBD1. Germline CDR1 and CDR2: MNHEY and SVGEGT. CDR3 size: 18 residues. The V gene end was trimmed by 7 bases and the J gene end by 0 bases; junction bases not matched to a gene: 15. This chain's CDR3 is CASNPSQGAGPYQETQYF. The CDR3 DNA follows: TGTGCCAGCAACCCCTCACAGGGGGCAGGGCCGTACCAAGAGACCCAGTACTTC.

The gene calls are TRBV30 and TRBJ1-1; D ambiguous. The CDR3 spans 13 residues. Looked up from germline, CDR1 is GTSNPN and CDR2 is SVGIG (reference sequence). V was shortened by 1 base and J by 7 bases, with 13 bases between the two germline ends. CDR3 loop: CAWSEAALSEAFF. The CDR3, as DNA: TGTGCCTGGAGTGAGGCGGCTCTGAGTGAAGCTTTCTTT.

V is TRBV6-6 and J is TRBJ2-1; D is unclear. The germline CDR1 and CDR2 sequences are MNHNY and SVGAGI (reference sequence). The CDR3 has 13 residues. The ends were cut back, 4 bases at V and 7 bases at J, with 11 bases in the middle. The CDR3 spells CASSSVGANEQFF. CDR3 DNA sequence: TGTGCCAGCAGTTCGGTAGGCGCGAATGAGCAGTTCTTC.

The chain combines TRBV13 with TRBJ2-3; 7 bases line up with TRBD2. The V gene end was trimmed by 3 bases and the J gene end by 2 bases; junction bases not matched to a gene: 2. Germline CDR1 reads PRHDT; CDR2 reads FYEKMQ (reference sequence). This CDR3 has 14 amino acids. CDR3 nucleotides: TGTGCCAGCAGCTTCGGGGGGTTCACAGATACGCAGTATTTT. It is translated as CASSFGGFTDTQYF.

The J gene is TRBJ2-6, the V gene TRBV28; D might be TRBD2 (5 bases). This CDR3 is built from 16 residues. The germline V gene has CDR1 MDHEN and CDR2 SYDVKM. Trimming removed 2 bases at V and 2 bases at J, with 10 bases between. The CDR3 is CASSLDKAAGANVLTF. The CDR3 nucleotides are TGTGCCAGCAGTTTAGATAAAGCGGCTGGGGCCAACGTCCTGACTTTC.

V is TRBV2 and J is TRBJ2-3; no clear D gene. There are 15 residues in the CDR3. Per the germline V gene, CDR1 is SNHLY and CDR2 is FYNNEI. The V gene lost 3 bases and the J gene lost 0 bases, with 10 bases spanning the gap. CDR3 protein: CASSDWVSSTDTQYF. The CDR3 nucleotides read TGTGCCAGCAGTGACTGGGTGTCGAGCACAGATACGCAGTATTTT.

CDR3 nucleotides: TGTGCCAGCCGGTCGCTAACAGATACGCAGTATTTT. Its translation is CASRSLTDTQYF. The chain uses TRBV12-3 or TRBV12-4 and TRBJ2-3; D gene ambiguous. This CDR3 is 12 amino acids long. The V end was cut by 8 bases, the J end by 3 bases, with 9 bases between.

A few counts support this clonotype. DNA of the CDR3: TGTGCCAGCAGCTTGGGGGACAGGGGGAGAGAGACCCAGTACTTC. Encoded protein: CASSLGDRGRETQYF. The chain combines TRBV11-2 with TRBJ2-5, with 11 positions matching TRBD1. The V segment lost 3 bases and the J segment 4 bases; nucleotides outside the gene matches: 4. This CDR3 is 15 amino acids long. Per the germline V gene, CDR1 is SGHAT and CDR2 is FQNNGV.

This clonotype turned up a few times. The chain couples TRBV3-1 to TRBJ2-2, with D unclear. This CDR3 is 14 amino acids long. Between the trimmed V and J ends, which lost 4 bases and 4 bases, there was a span of 10 bases. CDR1 is LGHDT and CDR2 is YNNKEL in the germline V gene (reference sequence). Here the CDR3 reads CASSRRWGTGELFF. In nucleotides, the CDR3 is TGTGCCAGCAGCCGGCGATGGGGCACCGGGGAGCTGTTTTTT.

The chain employs TRBV7-3 and TRBJ2-2; D is uncertain. Trimming took off 2 bases at V and 6 bases at J, with 10 bases between the two ends. Germline values: CDR1 SGHTA, CDR2 FQGTGA. The CDR3 spans 14 residues. The CDR3 nucleotides read TGTGCCAGCAGCTTAGGGTCCCCCCCCGGGGAGCTGTTTTTT. Protein product: CASSLGSPPGELFF.